These 25 T cell receptor beta chains came from one sample sequenced in a study of shared clonotypes between healthy human individuals. The naive CD8 population came from CD45RO-negative cells selected for CCR7, without terminally differentiated effector memory CD45RA+ cells. TCRdb's copy holds only in-frame clones and misses some; the assay was immunoSEQ multiplex PCR. Here the sample spans 2 million to 2.5 million clones, about 95% being singletons. The sample consisted of naive CD8+ T cells sorted from blood. Receptors were obtained from a man aged 18 to 30 in good health.

The chain carries TRBV29-1 and TRBJ2-5; 11 bases agree with TRBD1. Germline V gives CDR1 SQVTM, CDR2 ANQGSEA. This CDR3 is 14 amino acids long. J was trimmed by 4 bases and V by 6 bases; bases with no gene match: 7. Here the CDR3 DNA reads TGCAGCGTGCTATGGACAGGGGGCGTAGAGACCCAGTACTTC. Translation: CSVLWTGGVETQYF.

Comments on this clone: Within the sample, other DNA sequences also encode this same CDR3. The chain has TRBV6-6 and TRBJ2-7; no firm D call. The germline V and J ends were trimmed by 0 bases and 0 bases, with 6 bases remaining between them. Germline V gene data show CDR1 as MNHNY and CDR2 as SVGAGI (reference sequence). The CDR3 contains 14 residues. The CDR3 spells CASSYSGSSYEQYF. CDR3 in DNA: TGTGCCAGCAGTTACTCCGGCAGCTCCTACGAGCAGTACTTC.

This chain connects TRBV4-3 to TRBJ2-1; D is possibly TRBD1 (6 bases). V gave up 1 base and J gave up 5 bases, with 12 bases separating them. There are 15 residues in the CDR3. CDR1 and CDR2 (germline): LGHNA, YSLEER. The CDR3 is CASSQVWTEDNEQFF. CDR3 DNA: TGCGCCAGCAGCCAAGTCTGGACAGAAGACAATGAGCAGTTCTTC.

The J gene is TRBJ2-7, the V gene TRBV13; D not certain. Germline V gives CDR1 PRHDT, CDR2 FYEKMQ (reference sequence). The CDR3 has 13 residues. Trimming removed 3 bases at V and 12 bases at J, with 18 bases between. The CDR3 DNA is TGTGCCAGCAGCTTGGGTGGCCAGGCTGGTAGGTACTTC. Protein sequence: CASSLGGQAGRYF.

The rearrangement uses TRBV28 and TRBJ1-5, with D uncertain. The V gene lost 4 bases and the J gene lost 2 bases, with 15 bases spanning the gap. The CDR3 contains 16 residues. Germline V lookup: CDR1 MDHEN, CDR2 SYDVKM. The CDR3 nucleotides are TGTGCCAGCAGTTCCGAACTTTGGACGGGCAATCAGCCCCAGCATTTT. Protein sequence: CASSSELWTGNQPQHF.

The chain combines TRBV11-2 with TRBJ2-5; TRBD1 matches 7 bases. The CDR3 has 15 amino acids. Germline lookup yields CDR1 SGHAT and CDR2 FQNNGV. V gave up 3 bases and J gave up 8 bases; unmatched junction bases: 12. The CDR3 reads CASSLSFGTASTQYF. DNA for the CDR3: TGTGCCAGCAGCTTGAGTTTTGGGACAGCCTCCACCCAGTACTTC.

CDR3 nucleotide sequence: TGTGCCAGCAGTGGGACTAGCGGGGGGGATTCCTTTTTCTACGAGCAGTACTTC. Its protein product is CASSGTSGGDSFFYEQYF. This chain links TRBV6-1 with TRBJ2-7, with TRBD2 identical over 15 bases. Germline values: CDR1 MNHNS, CDR2 SASEGT. The CDR3 is 18 residues long. V was pared by 4 bases and J by 3 bases, with 10 bases of the junction left unmatched.

The genes are TRBV4-1 and TRBJ2-7, with D uncertain. The CDR3 runs 15 residues. Germline CDR1 reads MGHRA; CDR2 reads YSYEKL. V shed 2 bases and J shed 0 bases, with 11 bases lying between them. For the CDR3, the DNA is TGCGCCAGCAGCCAACGGACCCTGAGCTCCTACGAGCAGTACTTC. This translates into CASSQRTLSSYEQYF.

The rearrangement joins TRBV27 to TRBJ2-6; D unresolved. The CDR3 runs 15 residues. The V and J ends lost 1 base and 0 bases respectively, with 4 bases between them. The germline V gene encodes CDR1 MNHEY and CDR2 SMNVEV (reference sequence). CDR3 in DNA: TGTGCCAGCAGTTTATTCGGCTCTGGGGCCAACGTCCTGACTTTC. Its protein product is CASSLFGSGANVLTF.

The chain joins TRBV27 to TRBJ1-5; the match to TRBD1 covers 7 bases. CDR1 and CDR2 (germline): MNHEY, SMNVEV (reference sequence). This CDR3 comprises 19 residues. The trim removed 6 bases at V and 2 bases at J, leaving 19 bases unmatched. The CDR3 coding sequence is TGTGCCAGCAGCCACCTGGCGGCAGGGGGAGGGAGTGGCAATCAGCCCCAGCATTTT. Its protein product is CASSHLAAGGGSGNQPQHF.

The V call is TRBV7-2, the J call TRBJ2-7, with TRBD1 identical over 8 bases. Trimming cost V 4 bases and J 0 bases; bases outside gene matches: 8. Looked up from germline, CDR1 is SGHTA and CDR2 is FQGNSA. CDR3 length: 16 amino acids. For the CDR3, the DNA is TGTGCCAGCAGCTCACCGGGACAGGTCCCCTCCTACGAGCAGTACTTC. Its protein product is CASSSPGQVPSYEQYF.

The V call is TRBV15, the J call TRBJ2-3; weak D call: TRBD1 (6 bases). The CDR3 consists of 15 residues. Germline loops: CDR1 LNHNV, CDR2 YYDKDF (reference sequence). The V end lost 5 bases, the J end lost 0 bases, and 12 bases lay between the germline ends. The CDR3 sequence: CATSETGWSTDTQYF. CDR3 bases: TGTGCCACCAGCGAAACAGGGTGGAGCACAGATACGCAGTATTTT.

The chain couples TRBV11-2 to TRBJ1-5; the D gene is possibly TRBD1 (5 bases). Trimming shortened V by 5 bases and J by 3 bases, and 8 bases separated the two germline ends. CDR1 and CDR2 from the germline V gene are SGHAT and FQNNGV. This CDR3 contains 13 residues. CDR3 sequence: CASSPTVNQPQHF. CDR3 nucleotide sequence: TGTGCCAGCAGCCCGACAGTCAATCAGCCCCAGCATTTT.

The chain employs TRBV11-1 and TRBJ2-7; no reliable D call. The V end was cut by 3 bases, the J end by 3 bases, with 12 bases between. In germline, CDR1 is SGHAT, CDR2 FQDESV (reference sequence). The CDR3 has 14 residues. This CDR3 is CASSLHGRSYEQYF. CDR3 nucleotide sequence: TGTGCCAGCAGCTTGCACGGCAGGAGCTACGAGCAGTACTTC.

This rearrangement joins TRBV11-2 to TRBJ2-7; D uncertain. With 5 bases removed from V and 2 bases from J, the gap between germline ends came to 10 bases. The length of the CDR3 is 13 residues. Germline loops: CDR1 SGHAT, CDR2 FQNNGV. CDR3 residues: CASSPVVAYEQYF. The CDR3 DNA sequence: TGTGCCAGCAGCCCCGTCGTAGCCTACGAGCAGTACTTC.

V gene TRBV7-6 combines with J gene TRBJ2-7; the D gene is possibly TRBD1 (6 bases). V was pared by 0 bases and J by 3 bases, with 15 bases between. This CDR3 has 16 residues. Per germline, CDR1 SGHVS and CDR2 FNYEAQ. The CDR3 reads CASSLALHGQNYEQYF. CDR3 in DNA: TGTGCCAGCAGCTTAGCGCTTCACGGACAGAACTACGAGCAGTACTTC.

J is TRBJ2-3 and V is TRBV2, with 9 nucleotides matching TRBD2. Trimming took 7 bases from V and 5 from J; bases not matched to a gene: 13. CDR1 and CDR2 (germline): SNHLY, FYNNEI. CDR3 length equals 16 residues. For the CDR3, the DNA is TGTGCCAGCACTCTGACTGGCGGGAGGGCCGAAGATACGCAGTATTTT. Its protein is CASTLTGGRAEDTQYF.

This chain links TRBV19 with TRBJ2-2; D may be TRBD2 (5 bases). The V end lost 3 bases, the J end lost 6 bases, and 11 bases lay between the germline ends. The CDR3 loop spans 14 amino acids. CDR1 and CDR2 (germline): LNHDA, SQIVND (reference sequence). The CDR3 region has the DNA TGTGCCAGTAGTATGATCGAGGGCGCCGGGGAGCTGTTTTTT. Amino acids: CASSMIEGAGELFF.

The chain couples TRBV6-5 to TRBJ2-1; 7 bases agree with TRBD2. This CDR3 comprises 13 residues. The J segment lost 4 bases and the V segment lost 5 bases, leaving 2 bases of the junction unmatched. The V gene's germline CDR1 is MNHEY and CDR2 SVGAGI. The CDR3 sequence: CASSRSGYNEQFF. CDR3 bases: TGTGCCAGCAGTCGTAGCGGGTACAATGAGCAGTTCTTC.

This sequence joins TRBV14 and TRBJ2-7, with D tentatively TRBD1 or TRBD2 (5 bases each). V dropped 5 bases and J dropped 4 bases, with 12 bases sitting between them. CDR3 length: 13 residues. CDR1 is SGHDN and CDR2 is FVKESK in the germline V gene. In DNA form, the CDR3 reads TGTGCCAGCAGCGTCGGGACCACTTACGAGCAGTACTTC. It yields the protein CASSVGTTYEQYF.

The chain combines TRBV2 with TRBJ2-7, with 11 bases identical to TRBD2. V lost 3 bases and J lost 4; bases outside the gene matches: 8. CDR3 length: 16 residues. Germline loops: CDR1 SNHLY, CDR2 FYNNEI. The CDR3 loop reads CASSESASGGRYEQYF. Here the CDR3 DNA reads TGTGCCAGCAGTGAGTCCGCTAGCGGGGGGCGGTACGAGCAGTACTTC.

The J gene is TRBJ1-6, the V gene TRBV4-1; TRBD1 aligns across 8 bases. The CDR3 extends over 15 amino acids. Germline values: CDR1 MGHRA, CDR2 YSYEKL. V lost 7 bases, J lost 10 bases, and 12 bases stayed unmatched. CDR3 sequence: CASIDRQGASSPLHF. CDR3 coding DNA: TGCGCCAGCATCGATAGGCAGGGGGCAAGCTCACCCCTCCACTTT.

The chain couples TRBV27 to TRBJ2-1, with 8 bases fitting TRBD2. This CDR3 is 17 amino acids long. Germline V CDR1 and CDR2: MNHEY, SMNVEV (reference sequence). V trimming: 6 bases; J trimming: 1 base; junction bases outside the gene matches: 11. The CDR3 sequence: CASRPTHGRGSYNEQFF. As DNA, the CDR3 is TGTGCCAGCAGGCCAACTCACGGGAGGGGGTCCTACAATGAGCAGTTCTTC.

CDR3: CASSQGLQGYEQYF. The CDR3 bases are TGCGCCAGCAGCCAGGGTCTCCAGGGGTACGAGCAGTACTTC. J is TRBJ2-7 and V is TRBV4-3; possible D gene TRBD1, 6 bases. Per germline, CDR1 LGHNA and CDR2 YSLEER. Trimming cost V 3 bases and J 4 bases, with 13 bases left between them. This CDR3 is built from 14 residues.

Details on this clone: Distinct nucleotide sequences in the sample also encode this CDR3. The rearrangement links TRBV27 to TRBJ2-7; tentatively, D is TRBD2 (6 bases). In germline, CDR1 is MNHEY, CDR2 SMNVEV (reference sequence). Trimming shortened V by 6 bases and J by 0 bases, and 12 bases separated the two germline ends. This CDR3 has 14 residues. CDR3 nucleotide sequence: TGTGCCAGCAGCTACCGGGGGTTCTCCTACGAGCAGTACTTC. Amino acid sequence: CASSYRGFSYEQYF.